This TCR beta chain was identified during a study of control samples from healthy donors and cancer patients. Trimming pared 2 bases from V and 6 bases from J, leaving 8 bases between. The CDR3 is 12 residues long. From germline, CDR1 is MNHNS and CDR2 SASEGT. Method: immunoSEQ multiplex PCR; TCRdb's copy keeps in-frame clones and lacks some. The sample records 100,000 to 150,000 clones, 85% to 95% being singletons. The receptor was derived from a man between 18 and 29 years old in good health. The rearrangement links TRBV6-1 to TRBJ2-7; no firm D call. The sequenced sample was blood. The CDR3 spells CASSESSTEQYF. Written as DNA, the CDR3 is TGTGCCAGCAGTGAAAGCAGTACCGAGCAGTACTTC.